This T cell receptor (beta chain) was profiled in a study of response to subunit inactivated influenza vaccine. MiXCR, applied by TCRdb to the RT-PCR reads, yields one record per CDR3 protein. In the table there are over 800,000 distinct CDR3 sequences, about 20% of which are singletons. CDR3 length: 18 residues. The junction had 9 bases not matched to a gene; V was cut back by 4 bases and J by 0 bases. Germline CDR1 and CDR2: SGDLS and YYNGEE. The chain couples TRBV9 to TRBJ2-1; 11 bases match TRBD2. This specimen consisted of PBMCs from blood, obtained around 5 days after vaccination. This clonotype was sampled from a man in his forties or fifties who received an inactivated influenza vaccine. In nucleotides, the CDR3 is TGTGCCAGCAGCTTAGGGGTAGCGGGGGGGAGCTCCTACAATGAGCAGTTCTTC. Translated, it gives CASSLGVAGGSSYNEQFF.